This T cell receptor beta chain was obtained from a study of CD4 T cells in relation to SARS-CoV-2 and coronaviruses. V was shortened by 7 bases and J by 4 bases, with 11 bases between the two germline ends. The CDR3 has 12 amino acids. The V gene's germline CDR1 is MNHNY and CDR2 SVGAGI (reference sequence). CD4+ T cells from unexposed donors were obtained before the COVID-19 pandemic (2011-2018). Profiling relied on immunoSEQ multiplex PCR, and the TCRdb table lists in-frame clones only, not all of them. Of about 59,000 clones listed, roughly 90% are singletons. Sequenced: memory CD4+ T cells from PBMCs. This receptor was obtained from a human donor in good health. The chain couples TRBV6-6 to TRBJ2-7; tentative D call: TRBD2 (6 bases). The CDR3 nucleotides read TGTGCCAGCAAGGGAGGCGTGTACGAGCAGTACTTC. It is translated as CASKGGVYEQYF.